Presented here are 23 T cell receptor beta chains from one specimen sequenced in a study of blood T cell repertoires in COVID-19. The table came from immunoSEQ multiplex PCR; TCRdb's copy has only in-frame clones and leaves some out. The table has nearly 200,000 clones, around four fifths seen once. Material: peripheral blood. Every receptor here comes from a woman aged 65 to 85 with active or convalescent COVID-19.

The V and J genes are TRBV10-3 and TRBJ1-1; possibly TRBD1 for D (6 bases). Trimming left V 5 bases short and J 0 bases short, with 19 bases between. Germline V lookup: CDR1 ENHRY, CDR2 SYGVKD. The CDR3 is 17 amino acids. The CDR3 DNA sequence: TGTGCCATCAGTTCACAGGGCCCGAATTTAATGAACACTGAAGCTTTCTTT. Protein: CAISSQGPNLMNTEAFF.

Regarding this clone: The sample carries other DNA sequences with the same CDR3. J is TRBJ2-7 and V is TRBV18; no definite D call. CDR1 KGHSH and CDR2 LQKENI come from the germline V gene. The CDR3 is 14 amino acids. V was clipped by 0 bases and J by 4 bases, with 10 bases between them. The DNA of the CDR3 is TGTGCCAGCTCACCACCGGGTCGACTTTACGAGCAGTACTTC. Amino acids: CASSPPGRLYEQYF.

J is TRBJ2-7 and V is TRBV20-1, with D possibly being TRBD2 (5 bases). Germline lookup yields CDR1 DFQATT and CDR2 SNEGSKA (reference sequence). Trimming stripped 3 bases from V and 4 bases from J, with 7 bases between. CDR3 size: 11 residues. CDR3 nucleotide sequence: TGCAGTGCTAGGCTAGCTTACGAGCAGTACTTC. Its translation is CSARLAYEQYF.

The chain uses TRBV3-1 (or the pseudogene TRBV3-2) and TRBJ1-1, with 8 bases identical to TRBD1. Germline CDR1 and CDR2: LGHDT and YNNKEL (reference sequence). V lost 4 bases and J lost 4; bases outside the gene matches: 11. The length of the CDR3 is 16 residues. CDR3 sequence: CASSRADRVEVTEAFF. The CDR3 DNA reads as TGTGCCAGCAGCCGAGCGGACAGGGTAGAGGTCACTGAAGCTTTCTTT.

This chain connects TRBV5-1 to TRBJ1-2; perhaps TRBD1 as D (5 bases). V lost 5 bases and J 3 bases, leaving 11 bases between the germline ends. Looked up from germline, CDR1 is SGHRS and CDR2 is YFSETQ. The CDR3 has 13 amino acids. The chain's CDR3 is CASSPDSHYGYTF. As DNA, the CDR3 is TGCGCCAGCAGTCCTGACAGCCACTATGGCTACACCTTC.

Only a few counts were recorded for this clone. The rearrangement uses TRBV18 and TRBJ2-2, with 12 bases aligning to TRBD2. CDR1 and CDR2 (germline): KGHSH, LQKENI. The CDR3 extends over 16 amino acids. Unmatched junction bases numbered 6, after V lost 3 bases and J lost 7 bases. The CDR3 DNA reads as TGTGCCAGCTCACCGCGGCTAGCGGGAGGGCTCGGGGAGCTGTTTTTT. This translates into CASSPRLAGGLGELFF.

This clone was counted only a few times. The gene calls are TRBV6-1 and TRBJ2-5; 12 bases align to TRBD2. CDR1 is MNHNS and CDR2 is SASEGT in the germline V gene. The CDR3 totals 18 residues. Unmatched junction bases numbered 9, after V lost 4 bases and J lost 0 bases. This CDR3 is CASSVLAGGGSYQETQYF. The CDR3 coding sequence is TGTGCCAGCAGTGTACTAGCGGGGGGTGGTTCGTACCAAGAGACCCAGTACTTC.

The V call is TRBV5-1, the J call TRBJ2-7; possible D gene TRBD1, 6 bases. The CDR3 has 17 residues. Germline CDR1 and CDR2: SGHRS and YFSETQ. The germline V and J ends were trimmed by 1 base and 1 base, with 18 bases remaining between them. CDR3 region: CASSLRVRQESSYEQYF. For the CDR3, the DNA is TGCGCCAGCAGCTTGAGAGTGCGACAGGAGTCGTCCTACGAGCAGTACTTC.

The rearrangement joins TRBV28 to TRBJ1-3; TRBD1 might be the D (5 bases). This CDR3 spans 14 amino acids. CDR1 is MDHEN, CDR2 SYDVKM, per germline. V was trimmed by 6 bases and J by 8 bases, leaving 17 bases between them. As DNA, the CDR3 is TGTGCCAGCAGCCCCAGGGTTCCCCGGGACACCATATATTTT. Translating gives CASSPRVPRDTIYF.

The chain employs TRBV9 and TRBJ1-4, with D uncertain. The CDR3 is 14 residues long. The V gene's germline CDR1 is SGDLS and CDR2 YYNGEE. V lost 0 bases and J 6 bases, leaving 9 bases between the germline ends. The CDR3 reads CASSVGHTHEKLFF. The CDR3 DNA reads as TGTGCCAGCAGCGTAGGTCACACCCATGAAAAACTGTTTTTT. The entire variable domain, with the rest obtained from reference TRBV9 and TRBJ1-4, is as follows: DSGVTQTPKHLITATGQRVTLRCSPRSGDLSVYWYQQSLDQGLQFLIQYYNGEERAKGNILERFSAQQFPDLHSELNLSSLELGDSALYFCASSVGHTHEKLFFGSGTQLSVL.

V and J are TRBV7-7 and TRBJ2-7; the D gene is possibly TRBD2 (6 bases). This CDR3 has 16 amino acids. Looked up from germline, CDR1 is SSHAT and CDR2 is FNYEAQ (reference sequence). V was pared by 5 bases and J by 2 bases, with 19 bases between. In DNA form, the CDR3 reads TGTGCCAGCAGCCCCAACATACCGGGACTCCCCTACGAGCAGTACTTC. It translates to CASSPNIPGLPYEQYF.

This clone is a singleton in its sample. The chain couples TRBV11-2 to TRBJ2-7; D is undetermined. Germline V gene sequence: CDR1 SGHAT, CDR2 FQNNGV. Deletions cut 5 bases from V and 3 bases from J, with 5 bases between. The CDR3 consists of 11 residues. CDR3 loop: CASSGHYEQYF. The CDR3 nucleotides are TGTGCCAGCAGCGGCCACTACGAGCAGTACTTC.

In its sample, this clone was seen once. This chain connects TRBV11-1 to TRBJ2-5, with 13 bases lining up with TRBD2. With 3 bases clipped from V and 0 bases from J, the junction kept 1 base outside the gene matches. Germline lookup yields CDR1 SGHAT and CDR2 FQDESV (reference sequence). This CDR3 is built from 16 residues. The CDR3 sequence: CASSFGTSGDQETQYF. CDR3 DNA sequence: TGTGCCAGCAGCTTCGGGACTAGCGGGGACCAAGAGACCCAGTACTTC.

V gene TRBV4-2 combines with J gene TRBJ2-7, with TRBD2 matching 12 bases. This CDR3 contains 16 residues. With 4 bases clipped from V and 1 base from J, the junction kept 5 bases outside the gene matches. Germline values: CDR1 LGHNA, CDR2 YNFKEQ. CDR3 DNA sequence: TGTGCCAGCAGCCGGGGGCTAGCGGGGGGGTCCTACGAGCAGTACTTC. Protein: CASSRGLAGGSYEQYF.

This chain connects TRBV27 to TRBJ2-1, with D perhaps matching TRBD1 (5 bases). The CDR3 extends over 15 amino acids. Germline CDR1 reads MNHEY; CDR2 reads SMNVEV (reference sequence). V dropped 6 bases and J dropped 0 bases, with 12 bases sitting between them. For the CDR3, the DNA is TGTGCCAGCAGACCAGGGTTCCGCTCCTACAATGAGCAGTTCTTC. It specifies CASRPGFRSYNEQFF.

This sequence joins TRBV4-1 and TRBJ2-1; 14 bases are shared with TRBD2. CDR1 MGHRA and CDR2 YSYEKL come from the germline V gene. With V trimmed by 3 bases and J by 8 bases, 3 bases remained unmatched. The CDR3 has 15 residues. In DNA form, the CDR3 reads TGCGCCAGCAGCCAGCTGGGACTAGCGGGAGATGAGCAGTTCTTC. Translating it yields CASSQLGLAGDEQFF.

The chain recombines TRBV28 with TRBJ1-6; 7 positions match TRBD1. The J segment lost 6 bases and the V segment lost 6 bases, leaving 5 bases of the junction unmatched. This CDR3 is 14 amino acids long. CDR1 is MDHEN, CDR2 SYDVKM, per germline. The CDR3 region is CASRHRGPNSPLHF. The CDR3 nucleotides are TGTGCCAGCAGGCACAGGGGTCCTAATTCACCCCTCCACTTT.

The chain joins TRBV5-1 to TRBJ2-1; 10 nucleotides match TRBD2. J lost 0 bases, V lost 1 base, and 7 bases had no gene match. The CDR3 spans 18 residues. The germline V gene encodes CDR1 SGHRS and CDR2 YFSETQ. This CDR3 reads CASSLLAGAYGSYNEQFF. The DNA for the CDR3 is TGCGCCAGCAGCTTGCTAGCGGGAGCTTACGGCTCCTACAATGAGCAGTTCTTC. Full variable domain (missing parts from reference TRBV5-1 and TRBJ2-1): KAGVTQTPRYLIKTRGQQVTLSCSPISGHRSVSWYQQTPGQGLQFLFEYFSETQRNKGNFPGRFSGRQFSNSRSEMNVSTLELGDSALYLCASSLLAGAYGSYNEQFFGPGTRLTVL.

The chain couples TRBV18 to TRBJ2-3; 8 bases map to TRBD2. The germline gives CDR1 KGHSH, CDR2 LQKENI. The CDR3 runs to 15 residues. The V and J ends lost 6 bases and 4 bases, in that order; junction bases with no gene match: 9. CDR3 nucleotide sequence: TGTGCCAGCTCGCCCGCCGCGGGAGGTCCAGATACGCAGTATTTT. Translation: CASSPAAGGPDTQYF.

The rearrangement joins TRBV20-1 to TRBJ2-7; D uncertain. The germline V gene encodes CDR1 DFQATT and CDR2 SNEGSKA (reference sequence). V was pared by 0 bases and J by 5 bases, with 2 bases between. The length of the CDR3 is 10 residues. The CDR3: CSARDDEQYF. The CDR3 DNA reads TGCAGTGCTAGAGACGACGAGCAGTACTTC.

The chain recombines TRBV6-6 with TRBJ2-7, with D possibly matching TRBD2 (5 bases). Deletions cut 6 bases from V and 1 base from J, with 19 bases between. Germline assignment: CDR1 MNHNY and CDR2 SVGAGI (reference sequence). The CDR3 has 16 amino acids. This chain's CDR3 is CASRPANLGSSYEQYF. The CDR3, as DNA: TGTGCCAGCAGACCCGCAAATTTGGGGAGTTCCTACGAGCAGTACTTC.

The rearrangement links TRBV3-1 (or the pseudogene TRBV3-2) to TRBJ1-4; TRBD1 might be the D (6 bases). The CDR3 is 14 residues long. The germline gives CDR1 LGHDT, CDR2 YNNKEL (reference sequence). V lost 3 bases and J lost 7, with 12 bases in between. CDR3 coding DNA: TGTGCCAGCAGCCAGGGGGCGTGGAGTGAAAAACTGTTTTTT. Residues: CASSQGAWSEKLFF.

The rearrangement joins TRBV18 to TRBJ1-6; D is perhaps TRBD1 (6 bases). The V end lost 4 bases, the J end lost 1 base, and 11 bases lay between the germline ends. The CDR3 totals 16 residues. Germline loops: CDR1 KGHSH, CDR2 LQKENI. Written as DNA, the CDR3 is TGTGCCAGCTCACTTAACGGACAGTCCTATAATTCACCCCTCCACTTT. Translation: CASSLNGQSYNSPLHF. Full variable domain (remainder filled in from reference TRBV18 and TRBJ1-6): NAGVMQNPRHLVRRRGQEARLRCSPMKGHSHVYWYRQLPEEGLKFMVYLQKENIIDESGMPKERFSAEFPKEGPSILRIQQVVRGDSAAYFCASSLNGQSYNSPLHFGNGTRLTVT.